This is a list of T cell receptor delta chains from one sample in a study of human gamma delta and Vdelta1 T cells. TCRdb re-called the PCR reads with CATT. This table has over 10,000 delta-chain clones, around 50% appearing once. For these receptors, no antigen is known. The sequencing input was Vdelta1 gamma-delta T cells from blood grown in culture (DOT cells). Receptors originate from a human donor in good health. CDR3s leave out the opening cysteine and the closing phenylalanine or tryptophan. A D gene is named only where the DNA matches it firmly.

V	J	D	CDR3
TRDV1	TRDJ1	-	ALGELYPTEQSGKLI
TRDV1	TRDJ1	-	ALGPPCTRGFSDTDKLI
TRDV1	TRDJ1	TRDD3	ALGQGPWLRGSYWGIQADKLI
TRDV1	TRDJ1	TRDD3	ALGPTSSTGGYGKLI
TRDV1	TRDJ1	TRDD3	ALGRVFPPVPCRLGDIKGRTDKLI
TRDV1	TRDJ1	-	ALGAYQLWRTTPPQLGDDKLI
TRDV1	TRDJ1	TRDD3	ALGEPDPLFSVLGDTPVITDKLI
TRDV1	TRDJ1	TRDD3	ALGEPTQTWGIRNGPDKLI
TRDV1	TRDJ1	TRDD3	ALGAHPVGDPTYTDKLI
TRDV1	TRDJ1	TRDD3	ALGILPLFTGGRSTDKLI
TRDV2	TRDJ1	TRDD3	ACDLNWGANTDKLI
TRAV38-2/DV8	TRDJ1	TRDD3	AYSPALRRVGGTDTDKLI
TRDV1	TRDJ1	-	ALGEFLDLRVLGTDKLI
TRDV1	TRDJ1	-	ALGETCHGENTDKLI
TRDV1	TRDJ1	TRDD3	ALGEGLPGWGIRTDKLI
TRDV1	TRDJ1	TRDD3	ALGSPEAWGIPNHTDKLI
TRDV1	TRDJ1	-	ALGELVGGGPFTDKLI
TRDV1	TRDJ1	TRDD3	ALGELWTGGYALVSRGKLI
TRDV1	TRDJ1	-	ALGERTTKGWVLFYTDKLI
TRDV1	TRDJ1	TRDD3	ALGDPLLRKWGIPRTDKLI
TRDV1	TRDJ1	TRDD3	ALGELPRTGGFSYTDKLI
TRDV1	TRDJ2	TRDD3	ALGGGWGSFLTAQLF
TRDV1	TRDJ1	-	ALGEPGRGDTDKLI
TRDV1	TRDJ1	TRDD2	ALGVPFPSYDLGYPTEDKLI
TRDV1	TRDJ1	TRDD3	ALGERYRSSFGIGGPYTDKLI
TRDV1	TRDJ1	-	ALGDPSYELGDLGLI
TRDV1	TRDJ1	TRDD3	ALGVASYGITGGYASDKLI
TRDV1	TRDJ1	TRDD3	ALGIVGELLGDTEGYTDKLI
TRDV1	TRDJ1	-	ALGELTSYTDKLI
TRDV1	TRDJ1	TRDD3	ALGELTPTRGIPGPTDKLI
TRDV1	TRDJ1	TRDD3	ALGERGLGWGIPFLYTDKLI
TRDV1	TRDJ1	-	ALGMGKLPIPYTDKLI
TRDV1	TRDJ1	-	ALGNPGALLETDKLI
TRDV1	TRDJ1	-	ALSGRGTYTDKLI
TRDV1	TRDJ1	-	ALGERLRALGRFAYTDKLI
TRDV1	TRDJ1	TRDD3	ALGELPTGGHRPSYTDKLI
TRDV1	TRDJ1	-	ALGDAIPSLSGYHKLI